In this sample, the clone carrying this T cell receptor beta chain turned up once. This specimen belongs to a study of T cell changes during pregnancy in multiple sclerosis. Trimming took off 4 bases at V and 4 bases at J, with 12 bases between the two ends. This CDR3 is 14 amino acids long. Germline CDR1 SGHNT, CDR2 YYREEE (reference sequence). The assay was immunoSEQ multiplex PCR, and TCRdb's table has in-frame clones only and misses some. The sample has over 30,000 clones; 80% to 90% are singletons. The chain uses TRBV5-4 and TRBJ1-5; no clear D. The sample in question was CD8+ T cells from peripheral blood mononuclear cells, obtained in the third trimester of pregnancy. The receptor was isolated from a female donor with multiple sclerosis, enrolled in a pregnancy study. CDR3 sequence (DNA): TGTGCCAGCAGCCGGGCGGGCCTAAATCAGCCCCAGCATTTT. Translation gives CASSRAGLNQPQHF.